Relative to its sample, the clone carrying this T cell receptor (beta chain) is medium-sized. Its antigen remains unidentified. Time point specified: technical triplicate 1. The study built sorted libraries from some 960,000 CD4+ or CD8+ T cells. The entry originates in a study of neurological immune-mediated disorders. Broader study findings: Across subjects, no CDR3 amino acid sequence appeared in expanded clones of more than one subject, a finding that suggested private repertoires in all groups.

Trimming took 5 bases from V and 1 from J; bases not matched to a gene: 6. The CDR3 totals 14 residues. CDR1 and CDR2 (germline): SQVTM, ANQGSEA. 5'RACE generated cDNA with 10-nucleotide random UMIs. The yield of each sequencing run was over 160 million TCR-beta sequences from 15-18 subjects. TCRdb analysed the 5' RACE reads with MiXCR anew, one entry per CDR3 protein. The data show 20,000 to 30,000 distinct CDR3 sequences, about 13% seen once. The receptor's source is a female donor with HTLV-1-associated myelopathy (HAM/TSP). The sample consisted of CD4+ T cells from blood. V gene TRBV29-1 combines with J gene TRBJ2-3; 7 positions agree with TRBD2. The CDR3 sequence: CSVRDGLGTDTQYF. The CDR3 bases are TGCAGCGTTCGAGATGGACTAGGCACAGATACGCAGTATTTT.